This TCR beta chain was sequenced in a study of CD8 T cells in ankylosing spondylitis. Germline V gives CDR1 DFQATT, CDR2 SNEGSKA (reference sequence). The CDR3 covers 14 residues. Trimming at V came to 3 bases and at J to 5 bases, leaving 5 bases not matched to a gene. In its sample, this clonotype was seen a few times. Its antigen is undetermined. Overall study findings and caveats: The clones that were linked to disease were reported to be significantly enriched in matched synovial fluid samples from ankylosing spondylitis patients.

Each TCR beta library was made by quantitative 5'-RACE that incorporated molecular barcodes. TCRdb fed the 5' RACE reads into MiXCR, producing one record per CDR3 protein. The table has some 140,000 distinct CDR3 sequences, just under 7.5% seen once. The sequence was obtained from a female donor with ankylosing spondylitis or in good health (not recorded which). The chain joins TRBV20-1 to TRBJ2-5, with TRBD2 matching 11 bases. The source material was blood, either unsorted or a sorted T cell fraction (not recorded which). The CDR3 sequence: CSASVAGGPETQYF. The CDR3, as DNA: TGCAGTGCTAGCGTAGCGGGGGGGCCTGAGACCCAGTACTTC.